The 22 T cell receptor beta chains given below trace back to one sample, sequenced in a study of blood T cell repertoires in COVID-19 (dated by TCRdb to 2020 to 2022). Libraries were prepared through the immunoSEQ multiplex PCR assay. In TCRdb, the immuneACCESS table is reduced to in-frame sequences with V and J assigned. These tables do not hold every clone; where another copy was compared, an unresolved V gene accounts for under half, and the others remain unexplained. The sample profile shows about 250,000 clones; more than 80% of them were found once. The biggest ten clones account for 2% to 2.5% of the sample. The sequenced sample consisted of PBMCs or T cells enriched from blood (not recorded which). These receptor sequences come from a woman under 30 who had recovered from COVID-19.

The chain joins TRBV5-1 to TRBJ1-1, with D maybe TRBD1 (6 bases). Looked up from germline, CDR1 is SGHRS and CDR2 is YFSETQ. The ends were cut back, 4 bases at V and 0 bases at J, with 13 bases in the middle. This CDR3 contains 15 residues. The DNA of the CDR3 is TGCGCCAGCAGCAGGGAGGGGGAGTTGAACACTGAAGCTTTCTTT. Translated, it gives CASSREGELNTEAFF.

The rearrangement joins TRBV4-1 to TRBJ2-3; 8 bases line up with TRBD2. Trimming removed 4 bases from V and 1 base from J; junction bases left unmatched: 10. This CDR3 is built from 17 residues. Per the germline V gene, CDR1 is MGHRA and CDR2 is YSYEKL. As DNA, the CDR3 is TGCGCCAGCAGCCGTTTTGTCGCGGGGGGTCGCACAGATACGCAGTATTTT. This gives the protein CASSRFVAGGRTDTQYF.

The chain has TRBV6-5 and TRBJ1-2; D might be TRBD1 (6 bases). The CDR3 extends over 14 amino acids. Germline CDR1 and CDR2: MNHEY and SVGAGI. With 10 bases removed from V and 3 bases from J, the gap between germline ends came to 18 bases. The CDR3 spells CATLSQGRDYGYTF. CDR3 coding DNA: TGTGCCACCCTCAGTCAGGGGCGCGACTATGGCTACACCTTC.

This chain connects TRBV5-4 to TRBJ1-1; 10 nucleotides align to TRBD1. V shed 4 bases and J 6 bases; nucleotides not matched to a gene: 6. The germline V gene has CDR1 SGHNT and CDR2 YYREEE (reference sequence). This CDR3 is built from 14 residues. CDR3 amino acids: CASSAGQGRAEAFF. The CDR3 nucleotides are TGTGCCAGCAGCGCGGGACAGGGGCGGGCTGAAGCTTTCTTT.

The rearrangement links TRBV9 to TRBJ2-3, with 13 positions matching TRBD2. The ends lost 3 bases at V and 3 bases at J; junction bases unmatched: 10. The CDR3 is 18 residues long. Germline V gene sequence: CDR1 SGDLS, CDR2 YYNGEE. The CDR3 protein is CASSAGTSGDIGTDTQYF. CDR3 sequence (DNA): TGTGCCAGCAGCGCGGGGACTAGCGGGGATATTGGAACAGATACGCAGTATTTT.

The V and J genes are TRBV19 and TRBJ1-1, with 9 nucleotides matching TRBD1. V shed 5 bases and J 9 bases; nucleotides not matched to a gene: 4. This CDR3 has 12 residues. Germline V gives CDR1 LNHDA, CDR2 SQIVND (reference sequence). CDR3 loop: CASSPDRGKAFF. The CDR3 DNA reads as TGTGCCAGTAGTCCCGACAGGGGGAAAGCTTTCTTT. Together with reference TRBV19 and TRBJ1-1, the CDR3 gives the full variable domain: DGGITQSPKYLFRKEGQNVTLSCEQNLNHDAMYWYRQDPGQGLRLIYYSQIVNDFQKGDIAEGYSVSREKKESFPLTVTSAQKNPTAFYLCASSPDRGKAFFGQGTRLTVV.

The CDR3 sequence is CASQDTGGEGYTF. CDR3 DNA: TGTGCCAGCCAGGACACAGGGGGCGAAGGCTACACCTTC. The rearrangement uses TRBV6-5 and TRBJ1-2, with TRBD1 matching over 9 bases. V shed 8 bases, J shed 8 bases, and the junction held 9 bases outside the gene matches. Germline CDR1 and CDR2: MNHEY and SVGAGI. This CDR3 contains 13 residues.

The CDR3 nucleotides are TGTGCCAGCACCCTTAGGACAGGGAACACTGAAGCTTTCTTT. Translating it yields CASTLRTGNTEAFF. This chain joins TRBV27 and TRBJ1-1; 7 positions match TRBD1. The CDR3 extends over 14 amino acids. The ends lost 7 bases at V and 1 base at J; junction bases unmatched: 6. Germline loops: CDR1 MNHEY, CDR2 SMNVEV (reference sequence).

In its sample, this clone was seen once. The CDR3, as DNA: TGTGCCAGCTCACCACCTCCGGGGAGAGGAAACACCATATATTTT. It translates to CASSPPPGRGNTIYF. This chain joins TRBV18 and TRBJ1-3; D gene uncertain. The CDR3 runs to 15 residues. Trimming removed 0 bases from V and 4 bases from J, with 10 bases in between. The V gene's germline CDR1 is KGHSH and CDR2 LQKENI.

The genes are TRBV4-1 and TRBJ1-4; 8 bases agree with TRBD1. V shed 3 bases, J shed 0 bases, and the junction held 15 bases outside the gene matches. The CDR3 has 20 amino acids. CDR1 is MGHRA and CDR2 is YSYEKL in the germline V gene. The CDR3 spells CASSQVGGTGLLSTNEKLFF. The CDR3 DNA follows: TGCGCCAGCAGCCAGGTTGGGGGGACAGGTCTATTGTCAACTAATGAAAAACTGTTTTTT.

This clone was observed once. The DNA for the CDR3 is TGTGCCAGCAGCTTACTGGTAGCGGGGGGACCCACTGTCAAAAACATTCAGTACTTC. Encoded protein: CASSLLVAGGPTVKNIQYF. The gene calls are TRBV11-2 and TRBJ2-4; the match to TRBD2 covers 10 bases. The CDR3 totals 19 residues. J was trimmed by 3 bases and V by 2 bases; bases with no gene match: 13. CDR1 is SGHAT and CDR2 is FQNNGV in the germline V gene.

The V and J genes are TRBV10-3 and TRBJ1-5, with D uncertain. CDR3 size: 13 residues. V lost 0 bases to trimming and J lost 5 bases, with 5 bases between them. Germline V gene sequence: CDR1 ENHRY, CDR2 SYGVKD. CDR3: CAISESAYQPQHF. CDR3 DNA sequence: TGTGCCATCAGTGAGTCAGCGTATCAGCCCCAGCATTTT.

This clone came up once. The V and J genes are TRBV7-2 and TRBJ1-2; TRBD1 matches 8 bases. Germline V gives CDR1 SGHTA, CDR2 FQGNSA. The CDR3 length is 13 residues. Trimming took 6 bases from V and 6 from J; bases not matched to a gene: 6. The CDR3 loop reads CASSIGQGDGYTF. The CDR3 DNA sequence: TGTGCCAGCAGTATCGGACAGGGTGATGGCTACACCTTC.

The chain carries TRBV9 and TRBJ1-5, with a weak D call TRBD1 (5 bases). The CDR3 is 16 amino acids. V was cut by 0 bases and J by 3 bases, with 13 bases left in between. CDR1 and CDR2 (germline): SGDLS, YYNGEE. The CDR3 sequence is CASSVVGRGNNQPQHF. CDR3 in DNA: TGTGCCAGCAGCGTAGTTGGTAGGGGAAACAATCAGCCCCAGCATTTT.

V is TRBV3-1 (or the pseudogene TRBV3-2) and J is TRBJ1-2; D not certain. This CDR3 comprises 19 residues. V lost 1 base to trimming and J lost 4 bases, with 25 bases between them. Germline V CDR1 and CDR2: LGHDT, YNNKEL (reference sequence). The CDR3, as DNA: TGTGCCAGCAGCCAAGCGCCGGTCCGAACCCTTGAGAGTATCTATGGCTACACCTTC. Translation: CASSQAPVRTLESIYGYTF.

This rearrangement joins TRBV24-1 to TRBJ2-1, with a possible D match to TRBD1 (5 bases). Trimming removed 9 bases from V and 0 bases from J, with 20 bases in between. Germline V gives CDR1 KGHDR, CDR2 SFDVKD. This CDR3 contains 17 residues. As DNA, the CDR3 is TGTGCCACCGGGATATCCACAGGTATAAGCTCCTACAATGAGCAGTTCTTC. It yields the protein CATGISTGISSYNEQFF.

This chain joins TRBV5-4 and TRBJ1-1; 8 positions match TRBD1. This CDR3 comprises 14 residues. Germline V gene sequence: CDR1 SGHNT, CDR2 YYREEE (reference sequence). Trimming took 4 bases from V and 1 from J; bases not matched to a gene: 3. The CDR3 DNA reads TGTGCCAGCAGCCATGGACAGGGGAACACTGAAGCTTTCTTT. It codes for CASSHGQGNTEAFF.

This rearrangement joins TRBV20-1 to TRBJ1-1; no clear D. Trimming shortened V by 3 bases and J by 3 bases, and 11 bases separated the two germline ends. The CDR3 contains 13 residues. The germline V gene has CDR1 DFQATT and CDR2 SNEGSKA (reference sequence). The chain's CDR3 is CSASRGTDTEAFF. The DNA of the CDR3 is TGCAGTGCTAGTCGGGGAACAGACACTGAAGCTTTCTTT.

CDR3 loop: CASSLVVGGPVETQYF. CDR3 DNA: TGCGCCAGCAGCTTGGTTGTGGGGGGGCCGGTGGAGACCCAGTACTTC. The chain couples TRBV5-1 to TRBJ2-5, with a possible D match to TRBD2 (7 bases). The CDR3 runs to 16 residues. Looked up from germline, CDR1 is SGHRS and CDR2 is YFSETQ. Between the trimmed V and J ends, which lost 0 bases and 5 bases, there was a span of 17 bases.

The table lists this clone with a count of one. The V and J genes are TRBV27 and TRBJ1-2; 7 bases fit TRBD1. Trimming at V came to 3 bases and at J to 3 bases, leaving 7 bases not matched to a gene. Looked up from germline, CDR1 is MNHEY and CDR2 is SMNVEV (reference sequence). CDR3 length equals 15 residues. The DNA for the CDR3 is TGTGCCAGCAGTTTTTTCAGCCAGGGGGACTATGGCTACACCTTC. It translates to CASSFFSQGDYGYTF.

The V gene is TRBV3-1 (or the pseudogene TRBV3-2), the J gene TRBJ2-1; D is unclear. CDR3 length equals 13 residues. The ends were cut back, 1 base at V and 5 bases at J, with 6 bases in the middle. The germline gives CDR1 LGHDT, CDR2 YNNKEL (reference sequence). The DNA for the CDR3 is TGTGCCAGCAGCCAAGCGGTCCACAATGAGCAGTTCTTC. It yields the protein CASSQAVHNEQFF.

CDR3 loop: CASSAQGFSGNTIYF. The CDR3 DNA reads TGCGCCAGCAGCGCTCAGGGTTTTTCTGGAAACACCATATATTTT. This sequence joins TRBV4-1 and TRBJ1-3; TRBD1 might be the D (5 bases). This CDR3 spans 15 amino acids. Germline CDR1 is MGHRA and CDR2 is YSYEKL. The V and J ends lost 5 bases and 1 base respectively, with 12 bases between them.